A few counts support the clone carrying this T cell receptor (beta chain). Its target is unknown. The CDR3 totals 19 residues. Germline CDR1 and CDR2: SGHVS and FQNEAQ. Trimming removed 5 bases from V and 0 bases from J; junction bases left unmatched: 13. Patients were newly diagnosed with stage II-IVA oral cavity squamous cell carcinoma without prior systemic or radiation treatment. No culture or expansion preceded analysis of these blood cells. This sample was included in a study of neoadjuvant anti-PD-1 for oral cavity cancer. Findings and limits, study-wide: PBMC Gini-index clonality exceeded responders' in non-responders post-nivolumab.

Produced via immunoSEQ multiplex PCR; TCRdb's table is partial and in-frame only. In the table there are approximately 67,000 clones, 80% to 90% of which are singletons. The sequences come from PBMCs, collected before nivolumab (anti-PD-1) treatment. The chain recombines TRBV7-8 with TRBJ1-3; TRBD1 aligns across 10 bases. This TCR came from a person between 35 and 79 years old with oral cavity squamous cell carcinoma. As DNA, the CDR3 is TGTGCCAGCAGCCTCCGACAGGGGGCTCTCTCCGGCTCTGGAAACACCATATATTTT. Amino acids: CASSLRQGALSGSGNTIYF.